The sequence of this T cell receptor (beta chain) was determined in a study of CD8 T cells in ankylosing spondylitis. Via MiXCR, TCRdb re-called the 5' RACE reads, giving one row per CDR3 protein. Among 380,000 or so distinct CDR3 sequences listed, 20% were seen once. This clonotype has only a few counts. V lost 3 bases and J lost 2, with 17 bases in between. CDR1 is MNHNS, CDR2 SASEGT, per germline. The CDR3 has 16 amino acids. What was sequenced was blood, either unsorted or a sorted T cell fraction (not recorded which). The chain employs TRBV6-1 and TRBJ2-7; a weak D match, TRBD1 (6 bases). The TCR sequence derives from a male donor with ankylosing spondylitis or in good health (not recorded which). In DNA form, the CDR3 reads TGTGCCAGCAGTGACTTGACCCGGGACATTCCCTACGAGCAGTACTTC. Protein sequence: CASSDLTRDIPYEQYF.